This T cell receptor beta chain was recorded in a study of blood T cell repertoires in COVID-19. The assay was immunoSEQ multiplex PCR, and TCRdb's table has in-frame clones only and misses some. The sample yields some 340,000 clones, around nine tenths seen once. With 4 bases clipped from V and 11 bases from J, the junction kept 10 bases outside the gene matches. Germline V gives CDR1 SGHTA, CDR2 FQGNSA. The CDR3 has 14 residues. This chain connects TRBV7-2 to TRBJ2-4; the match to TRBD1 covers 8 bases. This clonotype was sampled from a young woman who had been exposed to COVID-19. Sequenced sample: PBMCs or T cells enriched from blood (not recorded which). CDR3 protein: CASSSMTGALVQYF. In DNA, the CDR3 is TGTGCCAGCAGCTCGATGACAGGGGCGTTGGTTCAGTACTTC.